These T cell receptor beta chains were read from a single sample in a study of CD8+CD57+ T cells in acquired aplastic anemia. From the reads, TCRdb called clonotypes with MiXCR, one entry per CDR3 protein. The sample holds around 250,000 distinct CDR3 sequences, around 82% seen once. Sequences were obtained from sorted CD4+, CD8+, or CD8+CD57+ T cells (not recorded which) from PBMCs. The receptors were gathered from a human donor with aplastic anemia. CDR3s include the opening cysteine and the closing phenylalanine or tryptophan. A D gene is named only where the DNA matches it firmly. Size is stated for part of the rows, as once, few or many counts, or as a class when the clone is expanded.

>.|.|TRBJ1-2|TRBV5-4
TGTGCTAGCAGCTTTACCAGCGGACCCATCGGTGGCTACACCTTC
CASSFTSGPIGGYTF
>.|.|TRBJ1-1|TRBV5-1
TGCGCCAGCAGCTCAAACCTGAGAGAGAACACTGAAGCTTTCTTT
CASSSNLRENTEAFF
>.|TRBD1|TRBJ2-7|TRBV7-2
TGTGCCAGCAGCTTGGCAGGGGGCGTCGACTATGAGTACTACTTC
CASSLAGGVDYEYYF
>.|.|TRBJ2-7|TRBV7-3
TGCGCCAGCAGCTTAGACTATCCCGGAGGGAGGTCGGGCGAGCAGTACTTC
CASSLDYPGGRSGEQYF
>.|.|TRBJ2-1|TRBV5-8
TGTGCCAGCAGTGAAGGCCCACCATCCTACAATGAGCAGTTCTTC
CASSEGPPSYNEQFF
>.|TRBD1|TRBJ2-3|TRBV7-8
TGTGCCAGCAGTGACGGGACAGGGCACTACAAGCAGTACTTT
CASSDGTGHYKQYF
>.|TRBD1|TRBJ1-2|TRBV7-3
TGTGCCAGCAGCCCACAGGGGACCTGGGGAGACTATGGCTACACCTTC
CASSPQGTWGDYGYTF
>.|.|TRBJ2-4|TRBV9
TGTGCCAGCGGCGGGGATGGGGACGTGCAGTACTTC
CASGGDGDVQYF
>.|TRBD2|TRBJ2-5|TRBV7-9
TGTGCCAGCAGCTTTCAGAGAGACGGGGGGACCGAGGAGTTC
CASSFQRDGGTEEF
>.|.|TRBJ1-1|TRBV11-2
TGTGCCAGCAGCTTAGATCGAGTAAGGAACACTGAAGCTTTCTTT
CASSLDRVRNTEAFF
>few|.|TRBJ2-1|TRBV7-2
TGTGCCAGCAGCTTAGCGGGAGGTCACGATAAGCACTTT
CASSLAGGHDKHF
>.|TRBD2|TRBJ2-2|TRBV7-2
TGTGCCAGCAGCCTAGCGGGTGGGCCCGGTACGCTGTTTTTT
CASSLAGGPGTLFF
>.|TRBD2|TRBJ2-3|TRBV9
TGTGCCAGCAGCGGTAGCGGGAGGGATACGGAGTCTTTT
CASSGSGRDTESF
>few|TRBD1|TRBJ1-6|TRBV7-9
TGTGCCGGACAGGGGGCTAGGGAGACCCAGTACTTCCGGTTT
CAGQGARETQYFRF
>.|TRBD2|TRBJ2-3|TRBV7-2
TGTGCCAGCAGTCCACCAGCGGGGGGGCTGGCGCCGCAGTTT
CASSPPAGGLAPQF
>.|.|TRBJ2-6|TRBV7-2
TGTGCCAGCAGCCTAGGGGGGGTCCCCTCTGGGCACAACGTCCTGACTTTC
CASSLGGVPSGHNVLTF
>many|.|TRBJ2-3|TRBV5-1
TGCGCCAGCAGCCAGGGCCTTATTAGCACAGATACGCAGTATTTT
CASSQGLISTDTQYF
>.|.|TRBJ2-7|TRBV7-9
TGTGCCAGCAGCGGCCGGGGAAGCGCGGAGAGGCAGTACTTC
CASSGRGSAERQYF
>many|TRBD1|TRBJ2-7|TRBV6-1
TGTGCCAGCAGCTTGCTTGGACAGGGCAGCTCCTACGAGCAGTACTTC
CASSLLGQGSSYEQYF
>.|TRBD1|TRBJ1-2|TRBV7-3
TGTGCCAGCAGCTTTACGGGACAGACCCTCAAAGGCTACACCTTC
CASSFTGQTLKGYTF
>.|.|TRBJ1-2|TRBV15
TGTGCCACGCATGCCCCAGACCTAACTAACTATGGCTACACCTTC
CATHAPDLTNYGYTF
>.|TRBD1|TRBJ2-2|TRBV6-5
TGTGCCAGCACCAAAAACGGACAGGGGGACACCGGGGAGCTGTTTTTT
CASTKNGQGDTGELFF
>.|.|TRBJ1-2|TRBV24-1
TGTGCCACCAGTGATCCCGGACAGGGCTACACCTTC
CATSDPGQGYTF
>.|.|TRBJ2-5|TRBV5-1
TGTGCCAGCAGCTTAGCATACTACGCAAAAGAGACCCAGTACTTC
CASSLAYYAKETQYF
>.|.|TRBJ2-5|TRBV7-9
TGTGCCAGCAGCTTAGGCACCGGGACAAAAGAGACGTATTACTTC
CASSLGTGTKETYYF
>.|.|TRBJ1-1|TRBV20-1
TGCAGTGCCAGTGATTGGGGCAGGCTAAACACTGAAGCTTTCTTT
CSASDWGRLNTEAFF
>.|.|TRBJ2-5|TRBV7-9
TGTGCCACCAGCAGAGCGGCAGACCAAGGGGCCAACGACTTC
CATSRAADQGANDF
>once|.|TRBJ2-6|TRBV7-9
TGTGCCAGCAGCCTATCGAGGCTGGTCTCCCGCCACTATGTCCTGACTTTC
CASSLSRLVSRHYVLTF